This T cell receptor beta chain came from a study of cytomegalovirus exposure and HLA in healthy donors (dated by TCRdb to 2016 to 2017). Regarding the complete study: An earlier analysis of about 530 of the donors reported approximately 260 Gb of sequence data and some 110 million unique TCR beta sequences obtained from about 179 million T cells. Every discovery cohort repertoire had been produced on one sequencing platform. A separate validation cohort of roughly 130 different subjects was used in addition to the roughly 670-subject first cohort. Both class I and class II loci were covered by HLA typing, at four-digit resolution. A later genetic analysis used genome-wide SNP genotypes for about 60% of the roughly 670 donors, treating that subset as a discovery cohort. The number of donors typed differed by locus, with about 629-630 for A, B, C, DRB1 and DQB1, about 500 for DQA1, over 600 for DPA1, and 450 to 480 for DPB1. To decide whether each TCR beta V gene segment behaved as functional or pseudogenic, an earlier analysis of some 570 of the donors relied on high-throughput TCR beta sequencing. Using immunosequencing, the study profiled T cell repertoires from 666 subjects and related those repertoires to cytomegalovirus serostatus. In the later analysis, no new phenotypic data were used to find candidate immune exposures; instead, reliance was placed on TCR beta sequences and their occurrence across donors. A later analysis re-analyzed previously published TCR beta repertoires from 500 to 700 donors and added high-resolution HLA genotyping to study TCR occurrence patterns. The genetic ancestry cluster associated with self-reported Caucasian donors included 65% to 90% of the 398 genotyped donors. Across roughly 420 genotyped donors of the cohort, an average of about 240,000 unique TCR beta nucleotide sequences per donor were sequenced, and around 19% of those sequences were non-productive. The study was designed to test whether signatures of past pathogen exposure could be identified by cataloging public T cell receptors. Four or five DR-DQ haplotypes were handled as single units for association and clustering because linkage in the cohort was strong. The study combined high-throughput TCR immunosequencing, statistical association of individual TCRs with disease status, and machine learning to predict cytomegalovirus infection status. An early release that covered fewer than 800 HLA-typed donors contained about 300 gigabases of sequencing data and approximately 85 million unique TCR sequences. Donor age, sex, ethnicity and CMV serostatus were compiled together with the repertoire data.

Summary of the overall study and its limitations: The presence/absence analyses assumed that sequencing depth was roughly uniform across donors, and that assumption may not be true. A few of the identified cytomegalovirus-associated TCR beta chains were confirmed in vitro to be specific for cytomegalovirus antigens. CMV serostatus was the only immune exposure information available for the cohort. The study gave a list of about 150 TCR beta chains associated with cytomegalovirus. V-gene and J-gene trimming of TCR beta chains was associated with a missense DCLRE1C variant in a later genetic analysis, and the association was replicated in an independent cohort. A later genetic analysis reported fewer N-insertions in productive TCRs among donors in an Asian-associated ancestry cluster than the roughly 700-donor mean. Several of the top co-occurrence clusters appeared to be linked to parvovirus B19, influenza, CMV and Epstein-Barr virus, according to a later analysis. The authors suggested that the approach could potentially be generalized to other disease states and immunological phenotypes. Correlated functional status among segregating V segments might be attributable to linkage disequilibrium, but an unknown experimental factor could not be ruled out. Because counts were too low, some 17 rarely observed V segments, including chromosome 9 orphons, were left out of the earlier analysis of some 640 of the donors. A later analysis found that TCR association rates varied across HLA loci, with DRB1 alleles showing the most associated TCRs and HLA-C alleles the fewest. Because some donors lacked HLA typing at each locus, the association tests relied only on the typed subset. Cytomegalovirus status was reported to be diagnosed by the classifier with high specificity and sensitivity in both the original and validation cohorts. In an earlier analysis of around 600 of the donors, most TCR beta V segments appeared in productive rearrangements about 87% or about 30% of the time, broadly matching IMGT annotations. The cohort was sequenced for TCR beta chains only, and without alpha or paired-chain data the features that could be detected were limited. When HLA alleles, especially DR and DQ, strongly co-occurred, attributing TCR associations to individual alleles was difficult. A further reported finding was that TCR beta sequences accurately predicted the HLA-A and HLA-B alleles for most subjects in the first cohort. A later analysis associated roughly 17,000 TCR beta sequences with specific HLA alleles at a false discovery rate of 0.05. The 87-base-pair reads could not distinguish some IMGT-functional V segments, including TRBV6-2 and TRBV6-3, so those segments were excluded. In a later analysis, HLA-associated TCR beta chains were found to be more clonally expanded and to have lower generation probabilities than equally common non-associated chains. While some public TCRs were present in many individuals, most TCR sequences turned up only very rarely across donors. According to a later analysis, most CMV-associated TCR beta chains appeared to be HLA-restricted, and the HLA associations seemed to be driven largely by CMV exposure. The sequencing pipeline was judged likely to have produced a cluster of highly shared sequence variants as a technical artifact.

The cysteine opens and the phenylalanine closes a CDR3 of 14 amino acids. The DNA shown is the 42-base CDR3, in frame from base 1. Trimming takes 6 bases off V and 4 bases off J; junction bases not matched to a gene: 6. CDR1 and CDR2 are read off the germline V gene as SNHLY and FYNNEI. The cohort was made up of 500 to 800 healthy bone marrow donors. All cohort members were sampled while nominally healthy, although unrecorded immune exposures were likely present. The donor was CMV seropositive and belonged to the group of 250 to 350 seropositive cohort members. A peripheral blood sample was provided by each donor, and peripheral blood mononuclear cells were used for TCR beta sequencing. The Qiagen DNeasy Blood Extraction Kit was used to extract genomic DNA from the blood cell samples. On this clone itself: Its binding antigen is unknown. No much larger clone exists at a distance of one base, and base qualities are not known.

Libraries were made using the immunoSEQ multiplex PCR assay. For the multiplex PCR, a mixture combining 60 forward primers for TCR Vbeta segments and 13 reverse primers for TCR Jbeta segments was used. A multiplex PCR assay on genomic DNA amplified the CDR3 region of rearranged TCR beta genes. The amplified TCR beta libraries were sequenced on the Illumina HiSeq System as 87-base-pair reads. The paper's data handling went like this. A later analysis counted about 76 million unique TCR beta chains across the 666 repertoires, and around 9.9 million of these chains were shared by at least two donors. A nearest-neighbor algorithm error-corrected the raw reads and collapsed the reads into unique sequences, merging closely related sequences to remove PCR and sequencing errors. CDR3 sequences were aligned to IMGT reference sequences to assign V, D and J gene segments. Each retained sequence needed at least a six-nucleotide match to both a V gene segment and a J gene segment. A rearrangement was called productive if the CDR3 had no stop codons and remained in frame with V and J, and every other rearrangement was called non-productive. Following IMGT convention, CDR3 was defined as the stretch from the second conserved V-encoded cysteine to the conserved J-encoded phenylalanine. The earlier analysis of some 550 of the donors excluded any sequence lacking an unambiguous match to a single V gene segment. In an earlier analysis of 587 of the donors, a V segment was called functional when productive rearrangements were above 56.7%, and segregating when the standard deviation between donors exceeded 5%. A statistical classification framework was built for diagnosing cytomegalovirus status from the catalog of TCR beta chain sequences. In a later analysis, V and J genes were assigned by comparing TCR nucleotide sequences against IMGT/GENE-DB human TR gene sequences. A later analysis assigned CDR3 sequences and most-parsimonious VDJ recombination scenarios with the TCRdist pipeline. In a later analysis, each TCR beta chain was defined by its CDR3 amino acid sequence together with its V-gene family, and reads lacking a unique V-gene family were excluded. To address suspected cross-contamination and a sequencing artifact, a later analysis removed roughly 640 highly shared, low-generation-probability nucleotide sequences. For each public chain, a later analysis derived a clonal expansion index from normalized ranks of inferred template counts within each repertoire. Generation probabilities in a later analysis came from a VDJ recombination model fitted to out-of-frame rearrangements, and those results were checked against IGoR. A later analysis scored TCR-TCR, TCR-HLA and TCR-CMV co-occurrence with hypergeometric tests, applying a repertoire-size bias correction to TCR pairs. In a later analysis, false discovery rates were estimated by permuting HLA or CMV assignments 20 times. In a later analysis, co-occurring TCRs were grouped using DBSCAN, and TCRdist sequence similarity was added for clustering within HLA-allele-positive subsets. For co-occurrence clustering, repertoires with fewer than 30,000 or more than 120,000 public chains were excluded, along with five repertoires with anomalous nucleotide sharing. TCRdb holds this immuneACCESS table with in-frame rearrangements only. Some clones are missing; in checked studies, unresolved V genes explain under half, and the rest has no known cause. From that table come the V and J calls and clone size; the DNA was used to work out D and trimming. Recorded for this sample are 130,000 to 150,000 clones; just under 85% of them occurred a single time. The ten largest clones add up to about 3.8% of the sample.

The sequence joins TRBV2 to TRBJ1-2, with TRBD1 identical over 9 junction bases. The TCR sequence derives from a man between 35 and 55 years old in good health and CMV-seropositive. Sample: PBMCs. The CDR3 here reads CASSLGQGGYGYTF. The DNA sequence is given as TGTGCCAGCAGCCTGGGACAGGGAGGCTATGGCTACACCTTC. Full variable domain (CDR3 extended with the reference TRBV2 and TRBJ1-2 proteins): EPEVTQTPSHQVTQMGQEVILRCVPISNHLYFYWYRQILGQKVEFLVSFYNNEISEKSEIFDDQFSVERPDGSNFTLKIRSTKLEDSAMYFCASSLGQGGYGYTFGSGTRLTVV.